Listed below are T cell receptor beta chains from one sample, sequenced in a study of blood T cell repertoires in COVID-19. TCRdb's table, derived via immunoSEQ multiplex PCR, lists solely in-frame clones and lacks some. The data hold 150,000 to 190,000 clones, with more than 75% observed a single time. What was sequenced was peripheral blood. Every receptor here comes from an older woman with COVID-19, enrolled during active disease. Each CDR3 is given with its conserved first and last residue.

TRBV30 CAWSAGNDYGYTF
TRBV2 CASSRDRGVGQPQHF
TRBV6-5 CASSRGWNTEAFF
TRBV5-6 CASSLGEVRLNTGELFF
TRBV6-5 CASSRGYGYTF
TRBV5-8 CASSLFRASEQFF
TRBV3-1/TRBV3-2 CASSQLGGEAFF
TRBV5-6 CASSSGQGRLVGQPQHF
TRBV2 CASRGQVPNTIYF
TRBV2 CASSQGPGGITEAFF
TRBV4-1 CASSGTQEIQPQHF
TRBV11-3 CASSSGVAGANEQFF
TRBV10-2 CASRPPGDTLFGELFF
TRBV5-8 CASSLRGGPRVYGYTF
TRBV5-1 CASSGDRVETQYF
TRBV11-2 CASSLSTGPGYSQHF
TRBV3-1/TRBV3-2 CASSRGGGLAELFF
TRBV19 CASSATPGRGNTDTQYF
TRBV7-9 CASSLTGGGNQPQHF
TRBV6-1 CASSEADRDYGYTF
TRBV10-3 CAISGGQGRTSGANVLTF
TRBV5-6 CASSFWGSAYNSPLHF
TRBV6-5 CASTPGGYGYTF
TRBV7-8 CASSLGPSPLSPLHF
TRBV3-1/TRBV3-2 CASSQVHREDYGYTF
TRBV27 CASSQWTSGANYNEQFF
TRBV15 CATSSRDRGHGYTF
TRBV7-9 CASGQATNQPQHF
TRBV10-3 CAISSGQGDNQPQHF
TRBV19 CASSRRTGRDTGELFF
TRBV3-1/TRBV3-2 CASSREPASGANVLTF
TRBV27 CASRKRETSTDTQYF
TRBV9 CASSQRQGADTQYF